Described below is a single T cell receptor (beta chain) sequence and its context. This record comes from a study of technical replicates of blood from several donors. Between the trimmed V and J ends, which lost 4 bases and 0 bases, there was a span of 11 bases. The CDR3 is 15 amino acids. Germline loops: CDR1 SGHRS, CDR2 YFSETQ. Generated by immunoSEQ multiplex PCR, the TCRdb table keeps only in-frame clones and is missing some. The repertoire has about 95,000 clones, 90% to 95% of them found once; the top ten carry around 0.3%. This rearrangement joins TRBV5-1 to TRBJ1-3; D is undetermined. Sequenced input: T cells isolated from PBMCs. This receptor was obtained from a human donor in good health. This CDR3 is CASSPGIVSGNTIYF. The CDR3, as DNA: TGCGCCAGCAGCCCGGGTATAGTCTCTGGAAACACCATATATTTT.